These 19 T cell receptor beta chains were all obtained from the same sample, sequenced in a study of blood T cells in healthy people across ages. PCR was performed a second time for roughly 7 to 11 cycles using a sample-barcoded 5' primer and a J-beta primer mix. Using its own MiXCR run on the 5' RACE reads, TCRdb lists one record per CDR3 protein. The table has around 940,000 distinct CDR3 sequences, just over 50% seen once; the top ten hold about a fifth. Sequencing was carried out using blood. Source of these receptors: a woman aged 55-69 years in good health.

CDR3: CASSSNSGRAYEQYF. The DNA of the CDR3 is TGTGCCAGCAGCTCAAATAGCGGGAGGGCCTACGAGCAGTACTTC. The V and J genes are TRBV5-4 and TRBJ2-7, with 11 positions matching TRBD2. Trimming removed 3 bases from V and 2 bases from J; junction bases left unmatched: 4. The CDR3 consists of 15 residues. CDR1 and CDR2 (germline): SGHNT, YYREEE (reference sequence).

This clonotype was seen a few times. This chain links TRBV4-2 with TRBJ1-2, with 9 bases that match TRBD1. Germline loops: CDR1 LGHNA, CDR2 YNFKEQ. Trimming removed 3 bases from V and 8 bases from J; junction bases left unmatched: 7. This CDR3 has 14 amino acids. CDR3: CASSHQQGAKGYTF. Here the CDR3 DNA reads TGTGCCAGCAGCCACCAACAGGGGGCAAAAGGCTACACCTTC.

A note on this clonotype: The missing conserved phenylalanine or tryptophan at the end of this CDR3 makes a read error likely. V gene TRBV4-1 combines with J gene TRBJ2-7; 7 bases fit TRBD1. CDR3 length equals 13 residues. Germline V gives CDR1 MGHRA, CDR2 YSYEKL. V was pared by 5 bases and J by 3 bases, with 4 bases of the junction left unmatched. The CDR3 loop is CASSWTGDYEQYL. The CDR3 region has the DNA TGCGCCAGCAGCTGGACAGGCGACTACGAGCAGTACTTA.

This clonotype was seen ten or more times. V is TRBV11-2 and J is TRBJ2-7; 7 bases line up with TRBD2. This CDR3 has 16 residues. Germline V gene data show CDR1 as SGHAT and CDR2 as FQNNGV. Trimming at V came to 0 bases and at J to 4 bases, leaving 9 bases not matched to a gene. The CDR3, as DNA: TGTGCCAGCAGCTTAGATAGGGTGGGAGGGGTATACGAGCAGTACTTC. It codes for CASSLDRVGGVYEQYF. Filled out from reference TRBV11-2 and TRBJ2-7, the complete variable domain reads EAGVAQSPRYKIIEKRQSVAFWCNPISGHATLYWYQQILGQGPKLLIQFQNNGVVDDSQLPKDRFSAERLKGVDSTLKIQPAKLEDSAVYLCASSLDRVGGVYEQYFGPGTRLTVT.

The chain joins TRBV28 to TRBJ2-6; TRBD1 agrees at 11 bases. The CDR3 contains 17 residues. J lost 1 base, V lost 6 bases, and 5 bases had no gene match. CDR1 is MDHEN and CDR2 is SYDVKM in the germline V gene. The CDR3 here is CASRTGQGGSGANVLTF. The CDR3, as DNA: TGTGCCAGCAGAACGGGACAGGGGGGGTCTGGGGCCAACGTCCTGACTTTC.

This chain joins TRBV27 and TRBJ1-2; 8 nucleotides align to TRBD1. V gave up 5 bases and J gave up 4 bases; unmatched junction bases: 9. The germline V gene encodes CDR1 MNHEY and CDR2 SMNVEV (reference sequence). The CDR3 is 15 residues long. The CDR3 region has the DNA TGTGCCAGCAGTCCCCGGACAGGGTCTGGCTATGGCTACACCTTC. It is translated as CASSPRTGSGYGYTF.

The rearrangement joins TRBV10-3 to TRBJ2-3, with a possible D match to TRBD2 (6 bases). The V end was cut by 0 bases, the J end by 5 bases, with 9 bases between. This CDR3 is 14 amino acids long. Germline-derived CDR1 and CDR2 are ENHRY and SYGVKD. For the CDR3, the DNA is TGTGCCATCAGTGAGTCTATCGGGGGAGATACGCAGTATTTT. Encoded protein: CAISESIGGDTQYF.

The rearrangement uses TRBV4-3 and TRBJ2-2; 7 bases line up with TRBD1. Germline V gene sequence: CDR1 LGHNA, CDR2 YSLEER. The ends lost 0 bases at V and 8 bases at J; junction bases unmatched: 6. This CDR3 comprises 15 residues. CDR3 sequence reads: CASSQEQGVSGELFF. Here the CDR3 DNA reads TGCGCCAGCAGCCAAGAGCAGGGGGTGTCTGGGGAGCTGTTTTTT.

The gene calls are TRBV20-1 and TRBJ1-1; tentatively, D is TRBD1 (5 bases). The length of the CDR3 is 14 residues. Deletions cut 1 base from V and 0 bases from J, with 9 bases between. Germline-derived CDR1 and CDR2 are DFQATT and SNEGSKA (reference sequence). The CDR3 coding sequence is TGCAGTGCTAGAGTGGGGCAGCTGAACACTGAAGCTTTCTTT. This translates into CSARVGQLNTEAFF.

Only a few counts were recorded for this clonotype. The V and J genes are TRBV12-3 or TRBV12-4 and TRBJ2-5; D is possibly TRBD1 (7 bases). V was pared by 3 bases and J by 5 bases, with 16 bases between. The CDR3 is 15 amino acids. The CDR3 spells CASSFSWTGGETQYF. In nucleotides, the CDR3 is TGTGCCAGCAGTTTTAGCTGGACAGGAGGGGAGACCCAGTACTTC.

In this sample, this clonotype turned up a few times. The chain carries TRBV29-1 and TRBJ2-3, with no clear D. This CDR3 has 16 residues. CDR1 SQVTM and CDR2 ANQGSEA come from the germline V gene. V lost 3 bases and J 0 bases, leaving 16 bases between the germline ends. The CDR3 nucleotides are TGCAGCGTTGACGGTGGTCTTTACGACAGCACAGATACGCAGTATTTT. It translates to CSVDGGLYDSTDTQYF.

About this clonotype itself: A read error may account for a junction end that differs from germline. V gene TRBV27 combines with J gene TRBJ2-3; possible D gene TRBD2, 6 bases. The CDR3 is made up of 17 amino acids. The germline CDR1 and CDR2 sequences are MNHEY and SMNVEV (reference sequence). The CDR3 sequence: CAGSPFLWDSDTDTQYF. In DNA, the CDR3 is TGTGCCGGCAGTCCCTTTTTGTGGGACTCTGACACAGATACGCAGTATTTT.

This clonotype was seen a handful of times. The chain has TRBV6-5 and TRBJ2-7; D is undetermined. Trimming left V 5 bases short and J 0 bases short, with 8 bases between. CDR1 is MNHEY and CDR2 is SVGAGI in the germline V gene. This CDR3 is built from 13 residues. As DNA, the CDR3 is TGTGCCAGCAGTCGATTTAACTCCTACGAGCAGTACTTC. Its translation: CASSRFNSYEQYF.

Only a few counts were recorded for this clonotype. V gene TRBV12-3 or TRBV12-4 combines with J gene TRBJ2-3; 7 positions match TRBD1. The CDR3 has 15 amino acids. V was clipped by 6 bases and J by 2 bases; unmatched bases: 8. The CDR3 DNA sequence: TGTGCCAGCAGGATACAGGGGTTACTCACAGATACGCAGTATTTT. Translating gives CASRIQGLLTDTQYF.

This clonotype came up a few times. This sequence joins TRBV10-1 and TRBJ2-3; D is perhaps TRBD2 (6 bases). Germline values: CDR1 WNHNN, CDR2 SYGVQD (reference sequence). There are 16 residues in the CDR3. V dropped 5 bases and J dropped 0 bases, with 15 bases sitting between them. The CDR3 nucleotides read TGCGCCAGCAGTTTTGCGGGGTTTCCTAGCACAGATACGCAGTATTTT. It encodes CASSFAGFPSTDTQYF.

This clonotype was counted between two and nine times. In DNA form, the CDR3 reads TGTGCCAGCAGCCAAGACAGGGGAGGGCAGTACTTC. Translated, it gives CASSQDRGGQYF. V usage is TRBV3-1 and J usage is TRBJ2-7; D possibly matches TRBD1 or TRBD2 (6 bases each). V lost 0 bases and J lost 9, with 9 bases in between. This CDR3 is 12 amino acids long. Germline-derived CDR1 and CDR2 are LGHDT and YNNKEL (reference sequence).

J is TRBJ2-1 and V is TRBV27, with D hard to call. Germline loops: CDR1 MNHEY, CDR2 SMNVEV (reference sequence). This CDR3 contains 10 residues. Deletions cut 7 bases from V and 12 bases from J, with 10 bases between. The CDR3 coding sequence is TGTGCCAGCAATATACAGATGCAGTTCTTC. Translated: CASNIQMQFF.

CDR3 region: CSAPPGTGATDTQYF. CDR3 bases: TGCAGTGCTCCCCCCGGGACAGGGGCCACAGATACGCAGTATTTT. The J gene is TRBJ2-3, the V gene TRBV20-1, with TRBD1 matching over 10 bases. The CDR3 is 15 residues long. Germline-derived CDR1 and CDR2 are DFQATT and SNEGSKA (reference sequence). The V and J ends lost 5 bases and 2 bases, in that order; junction bases with no gene match: 7.

The rearrangement uses TRBV20-1 and TRBJ1-3, with D possibly matching TRBD1 (6 bases). CDR1 is DFQATT and CDR2 is SNEGSKA in the germline V gene (reference sequence). V dropped 0 bases and J dropped 0 bases, with 9 bases sitting between them. The CDR3 covers 15 residues. The CDR3 reads CSARDFRGSGNTIYF. CDR3 DNA sequence: TGCAGTGCTAGAGATTTCAGGGGCTCTGGAAACACCATATATTTT.